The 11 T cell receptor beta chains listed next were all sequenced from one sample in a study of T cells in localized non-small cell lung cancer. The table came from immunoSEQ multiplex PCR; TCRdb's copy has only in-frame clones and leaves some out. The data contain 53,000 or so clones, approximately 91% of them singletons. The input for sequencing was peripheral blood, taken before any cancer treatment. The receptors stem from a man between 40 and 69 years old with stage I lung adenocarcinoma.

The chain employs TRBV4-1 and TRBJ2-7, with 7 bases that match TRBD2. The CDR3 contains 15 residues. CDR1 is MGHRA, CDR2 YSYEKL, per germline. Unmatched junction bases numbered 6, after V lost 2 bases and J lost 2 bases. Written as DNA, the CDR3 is TGCGCCAGCAGCCAAAATCGGGGGGTAACCTACGAGCAGTACTTC. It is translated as CASSQNRGVTYEQYF.

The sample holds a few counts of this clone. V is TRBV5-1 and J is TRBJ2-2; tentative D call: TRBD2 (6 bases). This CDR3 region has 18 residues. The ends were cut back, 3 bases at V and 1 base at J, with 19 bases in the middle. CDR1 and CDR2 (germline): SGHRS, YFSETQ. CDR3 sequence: CASSWEAVAPGNTGELFF. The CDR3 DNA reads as TGCGCCAGCAGCTGGGAGGCCGTAGCCCCAGGGAACACCGGGGAGCTGTTTTTT.

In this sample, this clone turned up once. The CDR3 DNA reads TGTGCCAGCATAACAGAAAATGAAAAACTGTTTTTT. As protein: CASITENEKLFF. V usage is TRBV7-9 and J usage is TRBJ1-4; D is unclear. Trimming pared 7 bases from V and 5 bases from J, leaving 8 bases between. Germline lookup yields CDR1 SEHNR and CDR2 FQNEAQ (reference sequence). The CDR3 contains 12 residues.

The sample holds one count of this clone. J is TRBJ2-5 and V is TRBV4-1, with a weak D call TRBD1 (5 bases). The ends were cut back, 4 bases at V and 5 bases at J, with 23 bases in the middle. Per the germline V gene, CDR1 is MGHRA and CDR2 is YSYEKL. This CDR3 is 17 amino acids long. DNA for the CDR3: TGCGCCAGCAGCCCAAGACCAGGGCTTCATGGGTGGGAGACCCAGTACTTC. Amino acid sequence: CASSPRPGLHGWETQYF.

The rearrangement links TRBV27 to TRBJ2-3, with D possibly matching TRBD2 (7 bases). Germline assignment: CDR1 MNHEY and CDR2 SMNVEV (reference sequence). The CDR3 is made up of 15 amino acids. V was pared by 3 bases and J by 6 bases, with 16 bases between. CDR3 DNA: TGTGCCAGCAGTTTCAAAGGGGGGGGGTGGGATACGCAGTATTTT. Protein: CASSFKGGGWDTQYF.

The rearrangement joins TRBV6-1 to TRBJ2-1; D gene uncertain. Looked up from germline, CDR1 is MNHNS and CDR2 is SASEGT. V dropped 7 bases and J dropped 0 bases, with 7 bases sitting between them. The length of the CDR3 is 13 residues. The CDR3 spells CASMFSSYNEQFF. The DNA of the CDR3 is TGTGCCAGCATGTTCAGCTCCTACAATGAGCAGTTCTTC.

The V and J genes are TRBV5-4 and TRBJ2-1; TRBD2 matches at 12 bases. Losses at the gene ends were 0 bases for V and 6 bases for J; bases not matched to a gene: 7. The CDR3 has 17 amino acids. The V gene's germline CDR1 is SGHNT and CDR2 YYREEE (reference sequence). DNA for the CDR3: TGTGCCAGCAGCTTGGGGGGGGCTAGCGGGAGGGCCAATGAGCAGTTCTTC. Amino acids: CASSLGGASGRANEQFF.

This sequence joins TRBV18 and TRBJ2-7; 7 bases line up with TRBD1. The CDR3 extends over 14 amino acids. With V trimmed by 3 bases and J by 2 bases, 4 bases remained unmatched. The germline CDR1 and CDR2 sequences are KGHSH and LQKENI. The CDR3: CASSPRQGTYEQYF. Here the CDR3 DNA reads TGTGCCAGCTCACCCCGACAGGGTACCTACGAGCAGTACTTC.

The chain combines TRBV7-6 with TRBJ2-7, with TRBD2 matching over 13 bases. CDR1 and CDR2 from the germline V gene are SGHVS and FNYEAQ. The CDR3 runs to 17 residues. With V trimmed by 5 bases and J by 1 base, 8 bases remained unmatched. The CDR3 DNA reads TGTGCCAGCAGCCCGACTAGCGGGAGGCAGGGTTCCTACGAGCAGTACTTC. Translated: CASSPTSGRQGSYEQYF.

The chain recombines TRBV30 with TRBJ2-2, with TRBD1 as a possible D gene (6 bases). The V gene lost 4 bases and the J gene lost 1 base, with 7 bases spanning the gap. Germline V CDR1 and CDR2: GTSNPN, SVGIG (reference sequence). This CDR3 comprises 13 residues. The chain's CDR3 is CAWMGQNTGELFF. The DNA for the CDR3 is TGTGCCTGGATGGGACAGAACACCGGGGAGCTGTTTTTT. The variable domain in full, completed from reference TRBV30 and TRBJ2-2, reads SQTIHQWPATLVQPVGSPLSLECTVEGTSNPNLYWYRQAAGRGLQLLFYSVGIGQISSEVPQNLSASRPQDRQFILSSKKLLLSDSGFYLCAWMGQNTGELFFGEGSRLTVL.

CDR3 DNA: TGTGCCAGCGGAGGACAGTATAGCAATCAGCCCCAGCATTTT. Translating it yields CASGGQYSNQPQHF. The rearrangement links TRBV2 to TRBJ1-5, with a possible D match to TRBD1 (6 bases). Germline V gives CDR1 SNHLY, CDR2 FYNNEI. Deletions cut 8 bases from V and 0 bases from J, with 11 bases between. This CDR3 region has 14 residues. The full variable domain, in which reference TRBV2 and TRBJ1-5 provide the parts outside the CDR3, is EPEVTQTPSHQVTQMGQEVILRCVPISNHLYFYWYRQILGQKVEFLVSFYNNEISEKSEIFDDQFSVERPDGSNFTLKIRSTKLEDSAMYFCASGGQYSNQPQHFGDGTRLSIL.